What follows are 8 T cell receptor beta chains derived from one specimen sequenced in a study of cytomegalovirus exposure and HLA in healthy donors. The PCR had 60 Vbeta and 13 Jbeta primers. TCRdb keeps only in-frame clones here, not all; method: immunoSEQ multiplex PCR. Altogether around 160,000 clones are present, approximately 80% being singletons, with the ten largest covering 2.2%. Source material: PBMCs. Source of these receptors: a man in his fifties in good health and CMV-seropositive.

The chain joins TRBV9 to TRBJ2-7, with unresolved D. This CDR3 has 13 residues. CDR1 and CDR2 (germline): SGDLS, YYNGEE. The ends were cut back, 0 bases at V and 10 bases at J, with 14 bases in the middle. The CDR3 sequence: CASSVDSRSDQYF. Written as DNA, the CDR3 is TGTGCCAGCAGCGTAGATAGCCGTAGTGATCAGTACTTC. The whole variable domain, filled in from reference TRBV9 and TRBJ2-7, reads DSGVTQTPKHLITATGQRVTLRCSPRSGDLSVYWYQQSLDQGLQFLIQYYNGEERAKGNILERFSAQQFPDLHSELNLSSLELGDSALYFCASSVDSRSDQYFGPGTRLTVT.

This clone was observed a single time. The chain uses TRBV29-1 and TRBJ1-2; D possibly corresponds to TRBD1 (5 bases). Trimming removed 4 bases from V and 7 bases from J, with 13 bases in between. Germline values: CDR1 SQVTM, CDR2 ANQGSEA. The CDR3 spans 12 residues. In DNA form, the CDR3 reads TGCAGCGTTGTTGAAGGGGTTCGTGGCTACACCTTC. Its protein is CSVVEGVRGYTF.

Regarding this clone: Other DNA sequences in the sample encode the same CDR3. The chain uses TRBV20-1 and TRBJ2-7, with 8 bases lining up with TRBD2. The CDR3 loop spans 11 amino acids. The germline V gene has CDR1 DFQATT and CDR2 SNEGSKA (reference sequence). Trimming at V came to 6 bases and at J to 3 bases, leaving 1 base not matched to a gene. The CDR3 region has the DNA TGCAGTGCAGCGGGAGACTACGAGCAGTACTTC. Translated: CSAAGDYEQYF.

This rearrangement joins TRBV7-2 to TRBJ2-7; perhaps TRBD1 as D (6 bases). The CDR3 runs 13 residues. The germline V and J ends were trimmed by 4 bases and 2 bases, with 9 bases remaining between them. In germline, CDR1 is SGHTA, CDR2 FQGNSA. CDR3 residues: CASSWTVAYEQYF. CDR3 nucleotide sequence: TGTGCCAGCAGCTGGACAGTCGCCTACGAGCAGTACTTC.

V gene TRBV28 combines with J gene TRBJ2-1; a possible D gene is TRBD1 (5 bases). Deletions cut 5 bases from V and 4 bases from J, with 12 bases between. In germline, CDR1 is MDHEN, CDR2 SYDVKM. This CDR3 is built from 14 residues. The CDR3 DNA follows: TGTGCCAGCAGTATTGGCAGGGTTTACAATGAGCAGTTCTTC. It codes for CASSIGRVYNEQFF.

This sequence joins TRBV5-4 and TRBJ2-3, with D possibly TRBD1 on 8 matching bases. The V end was cut by 1 base, the J end by 6 bases, with 18 bases between. Looked up from germline, CDR1 is SGHNT and CDR2 is YYREEE (reference sequence). The CDR3 extends over 16 amino acids. Here the CDR3 DNA reads TGTGCCAGCAGCTTGAGTTTATACAGGGGGGGGGATACGCAGTATTTT. Its translation: CASSLSLYRGGDTQYF.

The gene calls are TRBV2 and TRBJ2-6, with TRBD1 matching over 9 bases. The V gene's germline CDR1 is SNHLY and CDR2 FYNNEI. The CDR3 is 14 amino acids. Losses at the gene ends were 7 bases for V and 2 bases for J; bases not matched to a gene: 0. The CDR3 DNA reads TGTGCCAGCAACAGGGGGCCTGGGGCCAACGTCCTGACTTTC. The encoded protein is CASNRGPGANVLTF.

The chain employs TRBV30 and TRBJ1-5; weak D call: TRBD1 (6 bases). Germline V gives CDR1 GTSNPN, CDR2 SVGIG (reference sequence). V lost 7 bases and J lost 9, with 16 bases in between. The CDR3 has 12 amino acids. The CDR3 sequence is CASKLGGGPQHF. DNA of the CDR3: TGTGCCTCTAAACTAGGGGGTGGGCCCCAGCATTTT.